This T cell receptor (beta chain) was sequenced during a study of cytotoxic CD8 clonotypes in ibrutinib-treated CLL. Study at large: The average sample held around 280,000 productive templates and 96,000 or so productive rearrangements. Regarding the study as a whole: Sustained-remission and progressing patients' sampling times differed.

Remarks on this clone: Its antigen is not known.

The CDR3 length is 13 residues. Looked up from germline, CDR1 is MNHEY and CDR2 is SVGAGI. Trimming removed 7 bases from V and 1 base from J; junction bases left unmatched: 2. The assay was immunoSEQ multiplex PCR, and TCRdb's table has in-frame clones only and misses some. The table shows roughly 250,000 clones, with roughly 74% occurring only once. This TCR came from a human donor with chronic lymphocytic leukemia. The chain couples TRBV6-5 to TRBJ2-7; 9 positions agree with TRBD1. The source was PBMCs, collected after 24 months of ibrutinib treatment. CDR3 in amino acids: CASTDRGSYEQYF. CDR3 bases: TGTGCCAGCACGGACAGGGGTTCCTACGAGCAGTACTTC.